Listed below are T cell receptor beta chains from one sample, sequenced in a study of memory CD4+ T cells and cytomegalovirus serostatus. Measured with immunoSEQ multiplex PCR; TCRdb has only the in-frame clones, and not every one. Of around 50,000 clones listed, 78% are singletons. The sequencing input was memory CD4+ T cells from blood. These receptors all stem from an adult in good health and CMV-seronegative. CDR3s include the opening cysteine and the closing phenylalanine or tryptophan. D genes are given only for firm matches. Size is omitted from some rows. Given values are once, few, many or a class for expanded clones.

J	D	V	size	DNA	CDR3
TRBJ2-3	.	TRBV11-3	.	TGTGCCAGCAGCTCCGGGGGTGCCACAGATACGCAGTATTTT	CASSSGGATDTQYF
TRBJ1-6	.	TRBV27	once	TGTGCCAGCAGTTCCAGGGACCGCTCCTATAATTCACCCCTCCACTTT	CASSSRDRSYNSPLHF
TRBJ2-2	.	TRBV5-1	once	TGCGCCAGCAGCCCCGAAGGGGGGAGAAACGCGAACACCGGGGAGCTGTTTTTT	CASSPEGGRNANTGELFF
TRBJ2-5	TRBD2	TRBV7-2	.	TGTGCCAGCAGCCCTCTCGGGACTACCGAAGAGACCCAGTACTTC	CASSPLGTTEETQYF
TRBJ1-5	.	TRBV9	once	TGTGCCAGCAGCGCTACGGGCCTCAGCAATCAGCCCCAGCATTTT	CASSATGLSNQPQHF
TRBJ2-7	TRBD2	TRBV10-3	.	TGTGCCACCGGGAGGGCCACCTACGAGCAGTACTTC	CATGRATYEQYF
TRBJ2-5	.	TRBV5-6	once	TGTGCCAGCTCAGAGCGGACACCACAAGAGACCCAGTACTTC	CASSERTPQETQYF
TRBJ2-3	.	TRBV30	.	TGTGCCTGGAGTGTACGCAGGGACGATACGCAGTATTTT	CAWSVRRDDTQYF
TRBJ1-2	.	TRBV7-2	.	TGTGCCAGCACCATGAACACCGGAGGAGGTTATGGCTACACCTTC	CASTMNTGGGYGYTF
TRBJ1-5	.	TRBV16	.	TGTGCCAGCAGCCAATTTCACAGGGTAGAACAGCCCCAGCATTTT	CASSQFHRVEQPQHF
TRBJ2-7	.	TRBV11-2	.	TGTGCCAGCAGCCGCGGGCTAGACGGGGTCGAGCAGTACTTC	CASSRGLDGVEQYF
TRBJ1-1	TRBD1	TRBV7-8	.	TGTGCCAGCAGCAGCGGGACAGTAGAGTTCACTGAAGCTTTCTTT	CASSSGTVEFTEAFF
TRBJ1-4	TRBD1	TRBV25-1	once	TGTGCCGGACAGGGACCGGGGAGTAATGAAAAACTGTTTTTT	CAGQGPGSNEKLFF
TRBJ2-1	TRBD2	TRBV6-6	few	TGTGCCAGCAGTCAAAGCGGGGGCGCCTACAATGAGCAGTTCTTC	CASSQSGGAYNEQFF
TRBJ2-3	TRBD2	TRBV19	.	TGTGCCAGTAGTTCGCGGGGGAGCGGAGATACGCAGTATTTT	CASSSRGSGDTQYF
TRBJ1-5	.	TRBV7-2	.	TGTGCCAGCAGCTTAGACGGCTCGAGGCCCCAGCATTTT	CASSLDGSRPQHF
TRBJ2-2	.	TRBV19	.	TGTGCCAGTAGTATACAGGGCCCCCACACCGGGGAGCTGTTTTTT	CASSIQGPHTGELFF
TRBJ2-3	TRBD1	TRBV27	.	TGTGCCAGCAGTGTCGGCACCGGGACAGGGTCAGATACGCAGTATTTT	CASSVGTGTGSDTQYF
TRBJ2-5	.	TRBV2	.	TGTGCCAGCAGTGATTTCGGGGGGCCACAAGAGACCCAGTACTTC	CASSDFGGPQETQYF
TRBJ1-1	.	TRBV12-5	.	TGTGCTAGTGCCCTGGGTGAAGACACTGAAGCTTTCTTT	CASALGEDTEAFF
TRBJ1-3	.	TRBV7-7	.	TGTGCCAGCAGCCGGGGACCGGCAGAGTCTGGAAACACCATATATTTT	CASSRGPAESGNTIYF
TRBJ2-1	.	TRBV9	few	TGTGCCAGCAGCGTAGGATGGGTCCGGCATGAGCAGTTCTTC	CASSVGWVRHEQFF
TRBJ1-4	.	TRBV4-3	.	TGCGCCAGCAGCCAAAGGGGGGCCTTTAATGAAAAACTGTTTTTT	CASSQRGAFNEKLFF
TRBJ1-1	.	TRBV19	.	TGTGCCAGCAACGGGAACACTGAAGCTTTCTTT	CASNGNTEAFF
TRBJ1-1	TRBD1	TRBV30	.	TGTGCCTGGAGTTTGGGACAGCGTGACACTGAAGCTTTCTTT	CAWSLGQRDTEAFF
TRBJ1-1	.	TRBV5-1	few	TGCGCCAGCAGCTTGGCACCCAGGGACACTGAAGCTTTCTTT	CASSLAPRDTEAFF
TRBJ1-1	TRBD1	TRBV15	.	TGTGCCACCAGCACTGGGACAGGGGGCCTCACTGAAGCTTTCTTT	CATSTGTGGLTEAFF
TRBJ2-5	.	TRBV28	.	TGTGCCAGTCTTAGGCAGCAGGGGCTGAAGACCCAGTACTTC	CASLRQQGLKTQYF
TRBJ2-6	.	TRBV6-5	.	TGTGCCAGTGGGGGGCGTGGGGCCAACGTCCTGACTTTC	CASGGRGANVLTF
TRBJ2-3	TRBD2	TRBV5-6	.	TGTGCCAGCAGCCTGTGGGGTAGCGGGGGGGCGGCAGATACGCAGTATTTT	CASSLWGSGGAADTQYF
TRBJ2-1	TRBD1	TRBV19	.	TGTGCCAGTACCCCGGGGGGACAGGGGGCCAGGGGGTCCTACAATGAGCAGTTCTTC	CASTPGGQGARGSYNEQFF
TRBJ1-4	.	TRBV5-1	.	TGCGCCAGCAGCTTGGCGGGCAGGGGCGGTGAAAAACTGTTTTTT	CASSLAGRGGEKLFF
TRBJ1-5	.	TRBV6-1	.	TGTGCCAGCAGTGCCCCTCAGGGGCATAGCAATCAGCCCCAGCATTTT	CASSAPQGHSNQPQHF
TRBJ1-1	TRBD1	TRBV6-5	few	TGTGCCAGCAGTCAACAGGGGATGGGGGGGACTGAAGCTTTCTTT	CASSQQGMGGTEAFF
TRBJ2-5	TRBD1	TRBV5-1	.	TGCGCCAGCAGCTCAGGACAGGTTGGGACCCAGTACTTC	CASSSGQVGTQYF
TRBJ1-1	.	TRBV5-6	.	TGTGCCAGCAGCTTGAGGCACGGAGTGAACACTGAAGCTTTCTTT	CASSLRHGVNTEAFF
TRBJ2-3	.	TRBV6-1	.	TGTGCCAGCAGTGCCGCCATACTAGATACGCAGTATTTT	CASSAAILDTQYF
TRBJ1-2	.	TRBV18	.	TGTGCCAGCTCACCAAGGGCGGAGCATTCAGGCTACACCTTC	CASSPRAEHSGYTF
TRBJ2-5	.	TRBV7-3	.	TGTGCCAGCAGCTTAACTCCGGGGAGACAAGAGACCCAGTACTTC	CASSLTPGRQETQYF
TRBJ1-5	.	TRBV15	.	TGTGCCACCAGCTCGATCGACGGAGATCAGCCCCAGCATTTT	CATSSIDGDQPQHF
TRBJ1-5	.	TRBV7-7	once	TGTGCCAGCAGCTTAGTAGGGCAGCCCCAGCATTTT	CASSLVGQPQHF
TRBJ1-6	.	TRBV28	.	TGTGCCAGCAGTTTAGTGACAGCCGCTTATAATTCACCCCTCCACTTT	CASSLVTAAYNSPLHF